The rows below give T cell receptor beta chains drawn from one sample of a study of blood T cells in healthy people across ages. TCRdb redid the calling of the 5' RACE reads with MiXCR, one entry per CDR3 protein. The profile covers 1.5 million to 2 million distinct CDR3 sequences, with 28% appearing a single time and roughly 8.2% taken by the ten largest. The specimen was blood. These receptors were collected from a woman aged 25-40 years in good health. Each CDR3 is given without its conserved first and last residue.

j_call cdr3_length v_call cdr3_aa
TRBJ2-3 15 TRBV6-1 ASTKRLAGRGTDTRY
TRBJ2-7 11 TRBV20-1 SARSGRTYEQY
TRBJ1-1 12 TRBV20-1 SAEVGGWGTEAF
TRBJ1-1 10 TRBV6-5 ASSYGGVEAF
TRBJ1-1 13 TRBV6-1 ASAYDTSFITEAF
TRBJ2-5 13 TRBV9 ASSVQQGIEETQY
TRBJ2-3 12 TRBV15 ATGLAEGVDTQY
TRBJ2-7 14 TRBV27 ASSSPGARASYEQY
TRBJ2-7 10 TRBV2 ASSPDRAHQY
TRBJ2-1 11 TRBV20-1 SARDPTGGEQF
TRBJ2-1 12 TRBV20-1 SASLGSGVNEQF
TRBJ2-1 12 TRBV9 ASSAQPSTGEQF
TRBJ2-7 12 TRBV7-9 ASSVRGLAHEQY
TRBJ2-1 15 TRBV20-1 SAEPHPTSRGYNEQF
TRBJ2-7 12 TRBV6-5 ASRVAGSSYEQY
TRBJ1-6 13 TRBV11-1 ASSPTRASNSPLH
TRBJ2-6 17 TRBV29-1 SVETFRAKGHPGANVLT
TRBJ2-7 11 TRBV3-1 ASSGEWTYEQY
TRBJ2-1 15 TRBV6-2/TRBV6-3 ASSYSPTDLSYNEQF
TRBJ2-5 11 TRBV6-5 AIERGGQETQY
TRBJ2-3 12 TRBV5-1 ASSATGATDTQY
TRBJ2-7 12 TRBV10-3 AIQPEGRSYEQY
TRBJ2-5 11 TRBV27 ASSRRGVETQY
TRBJ2-1 11 TRBV30 AWERSSYNEQF
TRBJ2-7 11 TRBV29-1 SVGAGQGYEQY
TRBJ2-7 13 TRBV12-3/TRBV12-4 ASRTGTGRAYEQY
TRBJ1-1 12 TRBV29-1 SAHRGIMNTEAF
TRBJ2-6 14 TRBV7-2 ASSLVGTAGANVLT
TRBJ2-6 15 TRBV12-3/TRBV12-4 ASSFDRAVTGANVLT
TRBJ2-5 10 TRBV30 AWSWTGDEQY
TRBJ2-7 12 TRBV4-2 ASSQEVNFYEQY
TRBJ2-1 13 TRBV7-7 ASSSHSGQNNEQF
TRBJ1-6 12 TRBV7-3 ASSAGLDNSPLH
TRBJ1-2 10 TRBV10-3 AIREDRYGYT